The 29 T cell receptor beta chains listed next were all sequenced from one sample in a study of OX40 agonist ivuxolimab in advanced cancers. Only in-frame clones appear in the TCRdb table, and some are missing; sequencing was by immunoSEQ multiplex PCR. The top ten hold more than 0.15% of the sample, which has 95,000 to 150,000 clones, approximately 92% seen once. The sample here was CD4+ or CD8+ T cells sorted from blood, taken in a trial of the OX40 agonist ivuxolimab. The receptors come from an adult with an advanced solid tumor such as melanoma, head and neck, liver or kidney cancer.

The rearrangement joins TRBV11-2 to TRBJ2-2; 10 bases align to TRBD1. V gave up 7 bases and J gave up 6 bases; unmatched junction bases: 8. CDR1 is SGHAT, CDR2 FQNNGV, per germline. The CDR3 is made up of 15 amino acids. DNA of the CDR3: TGTGCCAGCATCGCTGACAGGGGGCGGGCCGGGGAGCTGTTTTTT. Its protein is CASIADRGRAGELFF.

The chain joins TRBV28 to TRBJ1-1; no clear D gene. CDR3 length: 13 residues. CDR1 and CDR2 (germline): MDHEN, SYDVKM. Trimming took 8 bases from V and 1 from J, leaving 11 bases between them. CDR3 nucleotide sequence: TGTGCCAGCCTAGCGGCCAAGAACACTGAAGCTTTCTTT. It yields the protein CASLAAKNTEAFF.

This sequence joins TRBV29-1 and TRBJ1-2; TRBD1 might be the D (5 bases). The germline V gene has CDR1 SQVTM and CDR2 ANQGSEA. This CDR3 comprises 11 residues. Trimming took off 6 bases at V and 8 bases at J, with 13 bases between the two ends. The CDR3 is CSVGRGRGYTF. The CDR3 nucleotides are TGCAGCGTGGGACGGGGGAGAGGCTACACCTTC.

The genes are TRBV11-2 and TRBJ2-7, with a weak D call TRBD2 (6 bases). Trimming cost V 3 bases and J 4 bases, with 19 bases left between them. This CDR3 is built from 16 residues. Germline values: CDR1 SGHAT, CDR2 FQNNGV. The CDR3 is CASSFQMGTGRYEQYF. CDR3 in DNA: TGTGCCAGCAGCTTCCAAATGGGGACTGGACGATACGAGCAGTACTTC.

The chain is built from TRBV7-2 and TRBJ2-5; D remains ambiguous. Trimming cost V 1 base and J 5 bases, with 11 bases left between them. CDR3 length: 14 residues. In germline, CDR1 is SGHTA, CDR2 FQGNSA. CDR3 in amino acids: CASSLDVHTETQYF. Written as DNA, the CDR3 is TGTGCCAGCAGCTTAGATGTCCACACGGAGACCCAGTACTTC. Supplemented by reference TRBV7-2 and TRBJ2-5, the full variable domain reads GAGVSQSPSNKVTEKGKDVELRCDPISGHTALYWYRQSLGQGLEFLIYFQGNSAPDKSGLPSDRFSAERTGGSVSTLTIQRTQQEDSAVYLCASSLDVHTETQYFGPGTRLLVL.

This chain joins TRBV5-8 and TRBJ1-5, with 10 nucleotides matching TRBD1. This CDR3 has 16 residues. V dropped 4 bases and J dropped 0; count of bases not matched to a gene: 4. The germline V gene encodes CDR1 SGHTS and CDR2 YDEGEE. CDR3: CASSAGTGDSNQPQHF. CDR3 coding DNA: TGTGCCAGCAGCGCCGGGACAGGGGATAGCAATCAGCCCCAGCATTTT. Full variable domain (missing parts from reference TRBV5-8 and TRBJ1-5): EAGVTQSPTHLIKTRGQQATLRCSPISGHTSVYWYQQALGLGLQFLLWYDEGEERNRGNFPPRFSGRQFPNYSSELNVNALELEDSALYLCASSAGTGDSNQPQHFGDGTRLSIL.

V gene TRBV27 combines with J gene TRBJ1-2; the D gene is possibly TRBD1 (5 bases). V shed 2 bases and J shed 4 bases, with 11 bases lying between them. This CDR3 region has 14 residues. Germline V CDR1 and CDR2: MNHEY, SMNVEV (reference sequence). CDR3 loop: CASSLNGGVYGYTF. The CDR3 nucleotides are TGTGCCAGCAGTTTAAATGGGGGGGTCTATGGCTACACCTTC.

This chain uses TRBV5-1 with TRBJ1-1, with a weak D call TRBD1 (6 bases). Germline V CDR1 and CDR2: SGHRS, YFSETQ. This CDR3 contains 14 residues. The ends were cut back, 0 bases at V and 4 bases at J, with 10 bases in the middle. The CDR3 reads CASSLEGGGTEAFF. The CDR3 region has the DNA TGCGCCAGCAGCTTGGAGGGGGGCGGCACTGAAGCTTTCTTT.

This chain links TRBV5-6 with TRBJ2-1; tentatively, D is TRBD2 (6 bases). Germline V gene sequence: CDR1 SGHDT, CDR2 YYEEEE. The CDR3 extends over 14 amino acids. With 5 bases removed from V and 3 bases from J, the gap between germline ends came to 12 bases. CDR3 sequence reads: CASSSGTYYNEQFF. Written as DNA, the CDR3 is TGTGCCAGCAGTTCCGGGACTTACTACAATGAGCAGTTCTTC.

V is TRBV28 and J is TRBJ2-7, with TRBD1 identical over 12 bases. Trimming removed 6 bases from V and 2 bases from J; junction bases left unmatched: 8. This CDR3 spans 16 amino acids. CDR1 is MDHEN and CDR2 is SYDVKM in the germline V gene. The CDR3 DNA reads TGTGCCAGCAGGCGGGCGGGACAGGGGGCAACCTACGAGCAGTACTTC. Protein sequence: CASRRAGQGATYEQYF. Looking up the rest from reference TRBV28 and TRBJ2-7 gives the full variable domain: DVKVTQSSRYLVKRTGEKVFLECVQDMDHENMFWYRQDPGLGLRLIYFSYDVKMKEKGDIPEGYSVSREKKERFSLILESASTNQTSMYLCASRRAGQGATYEQYFGPGTRLTVT.

CDR3 nucleotide sequence: TGTGCCAGCACCCGGACATTGAACACCGGGGAGCTGTTTTTT. As protein: CASTRTLNTGELFF. The chain joins TRBV6-5 to TRBJ2-2; TRBD1 might be the D (5 bases). In germline, CDR1 is MNHEY, CDR2 SVGAGI. The V and J ends lost 7 bases and 1 base respectively, with 10 bases between them. This CDR3 contains 14 residues.

This chain connects TRBV11-1 to TRBJ2-3, with a tentative D call TRBD2 (5 bases). The ends were cut back, 5 bases at V and 1 base at J, with 13 bases in the middle. CDR1 and CDR2 from the germline V gene are SGHAT and FQDESV (reference sequence). This CDR3 has 15 residues. Here the CDR3 reads CASSPEGRGTDTQYF. In DNA, the CDR3 is TGTGCCAGCAGCCCTGAAGGGCGGGGCACAGATACGCAGTATTTT.

The rearrangement joins TRBV7-9 to TRBJ2-7, with D unclear. The germline V gene encodes CDR1 SEHNR and CDR2 FQNEAQ (reference sequence). The V gene lost 3 bases and the J gene lost 0 bases, with 6 bases spanning the gap. The length of the CDR3 is 13 residues. As DNA, the CDR3 is TGTGCCAGCAGCTTCGGGTCCTCCTACGAGCAGTACTTC. Translated: CASSFGSSYEQYF.

The chain carries TRBV5-4 and TRBJ2-2; D might be TRBD2 (5 bases). CDR1 is SGHNT, CDR2 YYREEE, per germline (reference sequence). The CDR3 is 14 residues long. Trimming took 0 bases from V and 6 from J, leaving 9 bases between them. The CDR3 DNA follows: TGTGCCAGCAGCTTGGAATACGGGGCCGGGGAGCTGTTTTTT. It specifies CASSLEYGAGELFF.

The rearrangement joins TRBV5-8 to TRBJ1-4, with D possibly being TRBD1 (5 bases). The germline V gene has CDR1 SGHTS and CDR2 YDEGEE. The ends were cut back, 2 bases at V and 11 bases at J, with 16 bases in the middle. The CDR3 consists of 14 residues. CDR3 in amino acids: CASSFGGERVKLFF. In nucleotides, the CDR3 is TGTGCCAGCAGCTTCGGAGGGGAAAGGGTTAAACTGTTTTTT.

This clone was picked up one time. The chain links TRBV7-2 to TRBJ2-1; possibly TRBD2 for D (6 bases). Per germline, CDR1 SGHTA and CDR2 FQGNSA. This CDR3 has 14 residues. V was shortened by 8 bases and J by 4 bases, with 15 bases between the two germline ends. The CDR3 spells CASALRDSYNEQFF. Written as DNA, the CDR3 is TGTGCCAGCGCCCTCCGGGACTCGTACAATGAGCAGTTCTTC.

This clone was seen a single time. V is TRBV18 and J is TRBJ2-3, with 7 bases fitting TRBD1. V was pared by 3 bases and J by 3 bases, with 9 bases of the junction left unmatched. The CDR3 has 16 amino acids. In germline, CDR1 is KGHSH, CDR2 LQKENI. For the CDR3, the DNA is TGTGCCAGCTCACCTTACATGGACAGGATTACAGATACGCAGTATTTT. Amino acid sequence: CASSPYMDRITDTQYF.

The chain is built from TRBV28 and TRBJ2-4; D may be TRBD1 or TRBD2 (5 bases each). The CDR3 runs to 14 residues. Germline values: CDR1 MDHEN, CDR2 SYDVKM. Deletions cut 5 bases from V and 2 bases from J, with 10 bases between. This CDR3 is CASSAEGTKNIQYF. As DNA, the CDR3 is TGTGCCAGCAGTGCCGAGGGGACCAAAAACATTCAGTACTTC.

The chain recombines TRBV28 with TRBJ2-3; D unclear. V lost 3 bases to trimming and J lost 4 bases, with 11 bases between them. Germline loops: CDR1 MDHEN, CDR2 SYDVKM. There are 14 residues in the CDR3. The CDR3 here is CASSLGGVADTQYF. DNA for the CDR3: TGTGCCAGCAGTTTGGGTGGGGTGGCAGATACGCAGTATTTT.

The V call is TRBV7-8, the J call TRBJ1-4; D possibly corresponds to TRBD1 (5 bases). Per germline, CDR1 SGHVS and CDR2 FQNEAQ. Trimming took off 6 bases at V and 11 bases at J, with 19 bases between the two ends. CDR3 length: 14 amino acids. CDR3 region: CASRNNVGTEKLFF. The CDR3 nucleotides read TGTGCCAGCAGAAACAATGTAGGGACGGAGAAACTGTTTTTT.

The genes are TRBV18 and TRBJ2-7; possibly TRBD1 for D (6 bases). V shed 1 base and J shed 0 bases, with 10 bases lying between them. This CDR3 is 15 amino acids long. Germline CDR1 is KGHSH and CDR2 is LQKENI. The DNA of the CDR3 is TGTGCCAGCTCACCACAGGGGGTCGCCTCCTACGAGCAGTACTTC. This sequence encodes CASSPQGVASYEQYF.

The chain employs TRBV28 and TRBJ2-3; tentatively, D is TRBD2 (6 bases). Trimming pared 6 bases from V and 2 bases from J, leaving 15 bases between. The CDR3 has 15 residues. CDR1 is MDHEN and CDR2 is SYDVKM in the germline V gene. The DNA for the CDR3 is TGTGCCAGCAGCGGGACTGGCGGCTACACAGATACGCAGTATTTT. This sequence encodes CASSGTGGYTDTQYF.

This chain joins TRBV11-3 and TRBJ2-2; D is perhaps TRBD1 (5 bases). V was cut by 5 bases and J by 8 bases, with 15 bases left in between. Germline V gives CDR1 SGHNT, CDR2 YENEEA. This CDR3 is 14 amino acids long. CDR3 DNA sequence: TGTGCCAGCAGCCCCCAAAACTACAGGGGGGAGCTGTTTTTT. Encoded protein: CASSPQNYRGELFF.

The chain is built from TRBV7-3 and TRBJ2-3; possibly TRBD1 for D (6 bases). V lost 1 base to trimming and J lost 0 bases, with 11 bases between them. Germline V CDR1 and CDR2: SGHTA, FQGTGA. This CDR3 region has 16 residues. The CDR3 is CASSLNLRGSTDTQYF. The DNA of the CDR3 is TGTGCCAGCAGCTTAAACCTCAGGGGTAGCACAGATACGCAGTATTTT.

The V gene is TRBV7-3, the J gene TRBJ2-3, with D perhaps TRBD2 (6 bases). The germline V gene encodes CDR1 SGHTA and CDR2 FQGTGA. This CDR3 spans 15 amino acids. Trimming took off 4 bases at V and 0 bases at J, with 11 bases between the two ends. The CDR3 reads CASSYGDLSTDTQYF. The CDR3 coding sequence is TGTGCCAGCAGCTATGGGGACTTAAGCACAGATACGCAGTATTTT.

The rearrangement uses TRBV13 and TRBJ1-3; no clear D. The germline V gene encodes CDR1 PRHDT and CDR2 FYEKMQ (reference sequence). V was trimmed by 5 bases and J by 0 bases, leaving 14 bases between them. The CDR3 covers 16 residues. DNA of the CDR3: TGTGCCAGCAGCCGCAAGTTCAGAGGCTCTGGAAACACCATATATTTT. Encoded protein: CASSRKFRGSGNTIYF.

The V call is TRBV7-2, the J call TRBJ1-2, with 8 bases that match TRBD1. The CDR3 has 16 residues. The J segment lost 8 bases and the V segment lost 4 bases, leaving 15 bases of the junction unmatched. Germline V gene sequence: CDR1 SGHTA, CDR2 FQGNSA. CDR3 loop: CASSSAGGAYEGGYTF. As DNA, the CDR3 is TGTGCCAGCAGCTCCGCAGGGGGCGCCTACGAAGGCGGCTACACCTTC.

This rearrangement joins TRBV4-1 to TRBJ1-4; no reliable D call. The V end lost 0 bases, the J end lost 2 bases, and 7 bases lay between the germline ends. The CDR3 runs 15 residues. The V gene's germline CDR1 is MGHRA and CDR2 YSYEKL. The CDR3 region is CASSQEGWTNEKLFF. The CDR3 nucleotides read TGCGCCAGCAGCCAAGAGGGTTGGACTAATGAAAAACTGTTTTTT.

This clone has just one count. The rearrangement links TRBV20-1 to TRBJ2-1; D gene uncertain. Germline-derived CDR1 and CDR2 are DFQATT and SNEGSKA (reference sequence). The CDR3 has 11 amino acids. Trimming removed 7 bases at V and 4 bases at J, with 8 bases between. The CDR3 coding sequence is TGCAGTGTTGGCGCGTACAATGAGCAGTTCTTC. Protein sequence: CSVGAYNEQFF.